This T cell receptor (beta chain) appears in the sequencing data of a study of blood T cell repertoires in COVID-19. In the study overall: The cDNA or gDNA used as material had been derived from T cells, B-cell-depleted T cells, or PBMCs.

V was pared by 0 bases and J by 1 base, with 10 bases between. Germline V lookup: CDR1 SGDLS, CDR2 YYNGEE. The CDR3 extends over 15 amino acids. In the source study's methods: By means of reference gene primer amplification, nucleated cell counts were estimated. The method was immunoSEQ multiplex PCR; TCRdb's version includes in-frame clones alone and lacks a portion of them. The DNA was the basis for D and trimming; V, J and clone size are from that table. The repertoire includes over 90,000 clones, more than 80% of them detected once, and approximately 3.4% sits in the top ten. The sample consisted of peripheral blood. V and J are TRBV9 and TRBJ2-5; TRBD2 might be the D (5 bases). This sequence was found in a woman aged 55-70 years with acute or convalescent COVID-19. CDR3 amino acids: CASSVEGSGQETQYF. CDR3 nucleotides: TGTGCCAGCAGCGTAGAGGGAAGCGGCCAAGAGACCCAGTACTTC.